Each of the 24 T cell receptor beta chains below was sequenced from the same sample in a study of T-cell reconstitution after alpha-beta-depleted transplantation in children. Library preparation (for TCRbeta) was performed with unique molecular identifiers. TCRdb itself ran the PCR reads through MiXCR, one entry per CDR3 protein. The sample lists about 110,000 distinct CDR3 sequences; approximately 10% were seen once. Sequences were derived from PBMCs, sampled before TCRalphabeta/CD19-depleted stem cell transplant. Receptors were obtained from a boy younger than 10 with acute lymphoblastic leukemia, due to receive a stem cell transplant.

In its sample, this clonotype was seen many times. The V gene is TRBV5-1, the J gene TRBJ2-5; 12 bases are a match to TRBD1. Germline V CDR1 and CDR2: SGHRS, YFSETQ. CDR3 length: 17 residues. Trimming at V came to 0 bases and at J to 4 bases, leaving 7 bases not matched to a gene. The CDR3 loop is CASSLGAGTGGRETQYF. As DNA, the CDR3 is TGCGCCAGCAGCTTGGGAGCCGGGACAGGGGGCAGAGAGACCCAGTACTTC.

For this clonotype: One end of the junction varies from germline; a read error may be responsible. V is TRBV11-2 and J is TRBJ2-7; 11 bases match TRBD2. The V gene's germline CDR1 is SGHAT and CDR2 FQNNGV. The CDR3 runs 14 residues. The CDR3 reads CASTLGLAGYEQYF. Written as DNA, the CDR3 is TGTGCCAGCACCTTAGGACTAGCGGGCTACGAGCAGTACTTC.

For this clonotype: At one of its ends the junction is not consistent with the germline gene, which may arise from a read error. V usage is TRBV29-1 and J usage is TRBJ1-6, with D unresolved. Germline-derived CDR1 and CDR2 are SQVTM and ANQGSEA. The CDR3 sequence is 11 residues long. CDR3 amino acids: CSVEENGELSF. The DNA of the CDR3 is TGCAGCGTTGAAGAGAACGGAGAGCTGTCTTTT.

This clonotype was detected ten times or more. The rearrangement uses TRBV5-5 and TRBJ2-5; 8 bases are shared with TRBD2. V lost 2 bases and J lost 5; bases outside the gene matches: 14. Germline loops: CDR1 SGHKS, CDR2 YYEKEE (reference sequence). The CDR3 is made up of 17 amino acids. In DNA form, the CDR3 reads TGTGCCAGCAGCTTTTTTGGAGGTAGCGGGATCATCGAGACCCAGTACTTC. Translating it yields CASSFFGGSGIIETQYF.

This clonotype was seen more than once but under ten times. The rearrangement joins TRBV14 to TRBJ2-3, with unresolved D. Trimming took 2 bases from V and 0 from J, leaving 6 bases between them. Germline V gene sequence: CDR1 SGHDN, CDR2 FVKESK. The CDR3 length is 14 residues. CDR3 bases: TGTGCCAGCAGCCAAAGTTTTAGCACAGATACGCAGTATTTT. This encodes CASSQSFSTDTQYF.

This clonotype has ten or more counts. The genes are TRBV5-6 and TRBJ2-2; TRBD1 might be the D (5 bases). The CDR3 is 17 residues long. Germline assignment: CDR1 SGHDT and CDR2 YYEEEE. Trimming shortened V by 4 bases and J by 1 base, and 17 bases separated the two germline ends. CDR3 coding DNA: TGTGCCAGCAGCCCCCGTGGGGCGAGAATGAACACCGGGGAGCTGTTTTTT. This sequence encodes CASSPRGARMNTGELFF.

The V and J genes are TRBV20-1 and TRBJ2-1; 11 nucleotides line up with TRBD2. CDR1 and CDR2 from the germline V gene are DFQATT and SNEGSKA (reference sequence). The J segment lost 7 bases and the V segment lost 6 bases, leaving 11 bases of the junction unmatched. The CDR3 has 15 residues. The CDR3 DNA reads as TGCAGTGCCCTCCAACTAGCGGGAGCAAGTAATGAGCAGTTCTTC. Translating it yields CSALQLAGASNEQFF.

This clonotype was observed a handful of times. This sequence joins TRBV5-1 and TRBJ2-7, with D maybe TRBD1 (5 bases). The V gene's germline CDR1 is SGHRS and CDR2 YFSETQ. V was clipped by 1 base and J by 5 bases, with 7 bases between them. The CDR3 is 12 residues long. The CDR3 spells CASSLQGDEQYF. CDR3 coding DNA: TGCGCCAGCAGCTTGCAGGGTGACGAGCAGTACTTC.

This clonotype was observed a handful of times. Since a much larger clone is just one base distant, this may be a read error. As the CDR3 is not closed by the conserved phenylalanine or tryptophan, this likely results from a read error. DNA of the CDR3: TGTGCCAGCAGTCTAGCGACAGCTAGCGTAACAGATACGCAGTATTCT. This sequence encodes CASSLATASVTDTQYS. The chain links TRBV12-3 or TRBV12-4 to TRBJ2-3; D may be TRBD2 (6 bases). The CDR3 contains 16 residues.

This clonotype was seen repeatedly, ten times or more. The chain couples TRBV27 to TRBJ2-7; D not certain. Germline V CDR1 and CDR2: MNHEY, SMNVEV (reference sequence). CDR3 length: 12 residues. Between the trimmed V and J ends, which lost 3 bases and 6 bases, there was a span of 9 bases. The CDR3 spells CASSFGFGEQYF. In nucleotides, the CDR3 is TGTGCCAGCAGTTTTGGGTTCGGCGAGCAGTACTTC.

The rearrangement links TRBV7-2 to TRBJ2-7; 10 bases line up with TRBD1. Germline V gene data show CDR1 as SGHTA and CDR2 as FQGNSA. Trimming removed 5 bases from V and 7 bases from J; junction bases left unmatched: 8. The CDR3 consists of 14 residues. CDR3 sequence: CASSVDRGGREQYF. The DNA for the CDR3 is TGTGCCAGCAGCGTGGACAGGGGGGGAAGGGAGCAGTACTTC.

This clonotype was observed a few times. The V call is TRBV4-1, the J call TRBJ1-1; no reliable D call. Germline loops: CDR1 MGHRA, CDR2 YSYEKL. The CDR3 is 15 residues long. V was cut by 4 bases and J by 2 bases, with 14 bases left in between. CDR3 nucleotide sequence: TGCGCCAGCAGCCGAGAGCTGACACTCAACACTGAAGCTTTCTTT. Its translation: CASSRELTLNTEAFF.

This clonotype was observed a few times. A much larger clone differs by one base, so this may be a read error. The genes are TRBV6-1 and TRBJ1-3, with D unclear. The germline V and J ends were trimmed by 7 bases and 2 bases, with 12 bases remaining between them. CDR1 and CDR2 (germline): MNHNS, SASEGT. The CDR3 has 14 amino acids. The DNA for the CDR3 is TGTGCCAGCAAACGTACGGAGCCTGGAAACACCATATATTTT. This sequence encodes CASKRTEPGNTIYF.

The chain has TRBV5-4 and TRBJ2-3, with 7 bases matching TRBD1. The germline gives CDR1 SGHNT, CDR2 YYREEE (reference sequence). The CDR3 runs to 13 residues. The V segment lost 4 bases and the J segment 3 bases; nucleotides outside the gene matches: 2. The CDR3 protein is CASSLGQTDTQYF. Here the CDR3 DNA reads TGTGCCAGCAGCCTGGGACAGACAGATACGCAGTATTTT.

This clonotype was recorded a few times. The chain has TRBV20-1 and TRBJ2-3, with 7 bases fitting TRBD1. V shed 5 bases and J 2 bases; nucleotides not matched to a gene: 10. The CDR3 length is 15 residues. Germline lookup yields CDR1 DFQATT and CDR2 SNEGSKA (reference sequence). CDR3 loop: CSAPRTGHNTDTQYF. DNA of the CDR3: TGCAGTGCTCCACGGACAGGCCATAACACAGATACGCAGTATTTT.

This clonotype was detected a few times. The V gene is TRBV10-3, the J gene TRBJ2-7, with D maybe TRBD2 (6 bases). There are 13 residues in the CDR3. Trimming pared 7 bases from V and 6 bases from J, leaving 16 bases between. Germline V gene sequence: CDR1 ENHRY, CDR2 SYGVKD. The CDR3 DNA reads as TGTGCCATCAAGGGGACTGCCCCTGGCGAGCAGTACTTC. Translating it yields CAIKGTAPGEQYF.

This clonotype was recorded many times. V gene TRBV5-1 combines with J gene TRBJ2-2; D is unclear. This CDR3 has 12 residues. Germline V lookup: CDR1 SGHRS, CDR2 YFSETQ. Trimming cost V 4 bases and J 2 bases, with 3 bases left between them. The CDR3 is CASSINTGELFF. CDR3 in DNA: TGCGCCAGCAGCATCAACACCGGGGAGCTGTTTTTT.

As to this clonotype: A junction end diverges from the germline sequence, so it may reflect a read error. The chain uses TRBV7-9 and TRBJ2-3, with a possible D match to TRBD1 (6 bases). From germline, CDR1 is SEHNR and CDR2 FQNEAQ (reference sequence). The CDR3 loop spans 12 amino acids. CDR3 DNA sequence: TGTGCCAGCAACCCAATTGGGGGCGCGCGGAATTTT. Translation: CASNPIGGARNF.

This clonotype was detected many times. V and J are TRBV20-1 and TRBJ2-7, with D tentatively TRBD1 (7 bases). The CDR3 extends over 14 amino acids. Between the trimmed V and J ends, which lost 6 bases and 7 bases, there was a span of 22 bases. Germline V gives CDR1 DFQATT, CDR2 SNEGSKA (reference sequence). CDR3 protein: CSAPQLRGVGEQYF. The CDR3, as DNA: TGCAGTGCCCCCCAGCTCAGGGGGGTCGGGGAGCAGTACTTC.

This clonotype was found many times. V is TRBV6-1 and J is TRBJ2-1, with 13 bases that match TRBD2. V was clipped by 1 base and J by 0 bases; unmatched bases: 0. Germline CDR1 MNHNS, CDR2 SASEGT. The CDR3 totals 17 residues. The CDR3 loop is CASSEGTSGSSYNEQFF. The CDR3 DNA is TGTGCCAGCAGTGAAGGGACTAGCGGGAGCTCCTACAATGAGCAGTTCTTC.

This clonotype was seen only a few times. V and J are TRBV7-3 and TRBJ2-1, with 8 bases aligning to TRBD2. This CDR3 is 15 amino acids long. V lost 5 bases to trimming and J lost 3 bases; unmatched junction nucleotides: 6. Germline V CDR1 and CDR2: SGHTA, FQGTGA. This chain's CDR3 is CASSPEAGGYNEQFF. The DNA for the CDR3 is TGTGCCAGCAGCCCGGAGGCGGGAGGCTACAATGAGCAGTTCTTC.

This clonotype was seen a handful of times. The J gene is TRBJ2-3, the V gene TRBV4-2; D is perhaps TRBD2 (5 bases). The CDR3 loop spans 14 amino acids. Trimming shortened V by 2 bases and J by 7 bases, and 13 bases separated the two germline ends. The germline CDR1 and CDR2 sequences are LGHNA and YNFKEQ. CDR3 loop: CASSQSRTTNTQYF. In nucleotides, the CDR3 is TGTGCCAGCAGCCAATCCCGGACGACTAATACGCAGTATTTT.

This clonotype was picked up many times. The DNA for the CDR3 is TGTGCCAGCAGCTTGGCCTCCGTCAATGAGCAGTTCTTC. This encodes CASSLASVNEQFF. The J gene is TRBJ2-1, the V gene TRBV5-6; D ambiguous. The CDR3 has 13 amino acids. Trimming took 0 bases from V and 6 from J, leaving 7 bases between them. Germline V lookup: CDR1 SGHDT, CDR2 YYEEEE. Filled out from reference TRBV5-6 and TRBJ2-1, the complete variable domain reads DAGVTQSPTHLIKTRGQQVTLRCSPKSGHDTVSWYQQALGQGPQFIFQYYEEEERQRGNFPDRFSGHQFPNYSSELNVNALLLGDSALYLCASSLASVNEQFFGPGTRLTVL.

V usage is TRBV19 and J usage is TRBJ2-3; TRBD1 matches 7 bases. Trimming took 7 bases from V and 5 from J; bases not matched to a gene: 6. CDR3 length: 13 residues. Germline CDR1 LNHDA, CDR2 SQIVND (reference sequence). CDR3 residues: CASTTYRGDTQYF. The CDR3, as DNA: TGTGCCAGTACTACATACAGGGGAGATACGCAGTATTTT.